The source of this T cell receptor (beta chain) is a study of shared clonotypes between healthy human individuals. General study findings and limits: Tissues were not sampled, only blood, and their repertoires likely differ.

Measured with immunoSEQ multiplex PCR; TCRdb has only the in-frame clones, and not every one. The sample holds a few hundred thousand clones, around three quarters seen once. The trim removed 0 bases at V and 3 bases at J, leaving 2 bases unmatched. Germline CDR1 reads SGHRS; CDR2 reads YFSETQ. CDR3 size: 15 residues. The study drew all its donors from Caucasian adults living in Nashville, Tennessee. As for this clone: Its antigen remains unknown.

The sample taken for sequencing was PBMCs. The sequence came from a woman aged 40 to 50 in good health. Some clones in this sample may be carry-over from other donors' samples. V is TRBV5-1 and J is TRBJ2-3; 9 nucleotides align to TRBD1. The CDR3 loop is CASSLVGQGTDTQYF. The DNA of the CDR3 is TGCGCCAGCAGCTTGGTGGGACAGGGAACAGATACGCAGTATTTT.